The present entry profiles one T cell receptor beta chain with its context. Extracted RNA was reverse transcribed into cDNA, the sequencing template. Libraries were prepared by immunoSEQ multiplex PCR; TCRdb keeps only in-frame clonotypes and omits some of them. The sample shows 200,000 to 250,000 clones, 64% of them seen only once. These data originate in a study of CD8+ T cells in alopecia areata. Whole-study context: Percentage of affected scalp area was the basis on which treated patients' severity was scored.

Described treatment: oral pan-JAK inhibitor, 5-10 mg twice daily. This material consisted of CD4+ T cells sorted from blood, taken at week 4, from a patient treated with tofacitinib. This clonotype originated in a human donor with alopecia areata.

CDR3 amino acids: CSVEGQRGNQETQYF. The CDR3, as DNA: TGCAGCGTTGAGGGCCAGCGGGGGAATCAAGAGACCCAGTACTTC. The V and J genes are TRBV29-1 and TRBJ2-5; TRBD2 matches 8 bases. The junction had 8 bases not matched to a gene; V was cut back by 3 bases and J by 2 bases. The length of the CDR3 is 15 residues. Looked up from germline, CDR1 is SQVTM and CDR2 is ANQGSEA.